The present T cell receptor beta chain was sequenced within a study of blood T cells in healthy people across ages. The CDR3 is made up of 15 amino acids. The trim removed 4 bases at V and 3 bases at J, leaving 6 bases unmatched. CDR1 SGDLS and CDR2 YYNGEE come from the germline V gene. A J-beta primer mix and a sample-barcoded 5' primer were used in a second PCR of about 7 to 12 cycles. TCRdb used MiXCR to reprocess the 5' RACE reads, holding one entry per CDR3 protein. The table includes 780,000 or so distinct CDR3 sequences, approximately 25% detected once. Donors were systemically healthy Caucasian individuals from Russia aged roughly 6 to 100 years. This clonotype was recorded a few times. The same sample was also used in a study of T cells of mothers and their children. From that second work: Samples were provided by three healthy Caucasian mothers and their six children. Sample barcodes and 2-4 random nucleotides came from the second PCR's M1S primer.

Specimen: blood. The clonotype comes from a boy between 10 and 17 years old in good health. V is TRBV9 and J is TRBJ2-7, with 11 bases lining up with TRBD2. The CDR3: CASSPGLAEGYEQYF. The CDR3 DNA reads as TGTGCCAGCAGCCCGGGACTAGCGGAGGGCTACGAGCAGTACTTC.